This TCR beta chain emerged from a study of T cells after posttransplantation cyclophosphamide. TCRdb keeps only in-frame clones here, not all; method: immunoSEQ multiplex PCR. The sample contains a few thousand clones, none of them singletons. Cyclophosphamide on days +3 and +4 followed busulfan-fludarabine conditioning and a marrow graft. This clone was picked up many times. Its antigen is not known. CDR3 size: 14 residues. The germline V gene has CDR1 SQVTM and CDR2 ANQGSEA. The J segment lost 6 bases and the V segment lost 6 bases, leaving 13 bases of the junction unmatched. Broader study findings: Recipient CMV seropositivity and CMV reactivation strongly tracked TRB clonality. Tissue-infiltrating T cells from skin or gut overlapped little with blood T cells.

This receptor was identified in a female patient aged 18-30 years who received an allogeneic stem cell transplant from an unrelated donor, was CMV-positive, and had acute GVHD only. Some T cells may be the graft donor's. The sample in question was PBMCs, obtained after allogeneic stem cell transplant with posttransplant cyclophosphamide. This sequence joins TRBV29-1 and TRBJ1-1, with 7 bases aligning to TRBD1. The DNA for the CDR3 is TGCAGCGTCCCGGCCCTAACAGGGGCCGCTGAAGCTTTCTTT. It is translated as CSVPALTGAAEAFF.